A single sample gave rise to the 20 T cell receptor beta chains below, sequenced in a study of T cell repertoires in cytomegalovirus infection. For these receptors, no antigen is known. TCRdb reprocessed the reads with MiXCR, giving one entry per CDR3 protein. The repertoire includes 750,000 to 900,000 distinct CDR3 sequences, under 35% of them detected once, and over 10% sits in the top ten. The specimen was cultured CD8+ T cells from PBMCs, collected from culture after CMV antigen stimulation. These receptors were obtained from a human donor in good health (CMV status not recorded). Some clones in this sample may be carry-over from other donors' samples.

This clonotype was picked up a small number of times. This chain joins TRBV28 and TRBJ2-1; the D is unclear. Germline CDR1 MDHEN, CDR2 SYDVKM. The CDR3 is 13 amino acids. V lost 10 bases, J lost 2 bases, and 12 bases lay in between. The DNA of the CDR3 is TGTGCCATCGAGCGAGACCCCTACAATGAGCAGTTCTTC. Translating it yields CAIERDPYNEQFF. The whole variable domain, remainder taken from reference TRBV28 and TRBJ2-1, is DVKVTQSSRYLVKRTGEKVFLECVQDMDHENMFWYRQDPGLGLRLIYFSYDVKMKEKGDIPEGYSVSREKKERFSLILESASTNQTSMYLCAIERDPYNEQFFGPGTRLTVL.

The gene calls are TRBV4-1 and TRBJ2-7, with 7 nucleotides matching TRBD2. J gave up 3 bases and V 0 bases, and 8 bases lay outside the gene matches. The V gene's germline CDR1 is MGHRA and CDR2 YSYEKL. The CDR3 has 16 residues. For the CDR3, the DNA is TGCGCCAGCAGCCAAGATAGGCGGGAGACCTACTACGAGCAGTACTTC. It is translated as CASSQDRRETYYEQYF.

This clonotype was counted a few times. The gene calls are TRBV6-2 or TRBV6-3 and TRBJ1-5; D unclear. Trimming removed 7 bases from V and 3 bases from J, with 10 bases in between. In germline, CDR1 is MNHEY, CDR2 SVGEGT. This CDR3 comprises 13 residues. CDR3 residues: CASTHSHNQPQHF. CDR3 DNA: TGTGCCAGCACGCACAGCCACAATCAGCCCCAGCATTTT.

This clonotype has only a few counts. The chain employs TRBV11-2 and TRBJ2-3, with TRBD2 matching 7 bases. The CDR3 has 15 residues. Per germline, CDR1 SGHAT and CDR2 FQNNGV. V shed 1 base, J shed 9 bases, and the junction held 10 bases outside the gene matches. This chain's CDR3 is CASSLAGGLPGTQYF. CDR3 nucleotide sequence: TGTGCCAGCAGCTTAGCGGGGGGTCTCCCGGGGACGCAGTATTTT.

This chain links TRBV5-6 with TRBJ1-2; D is possibly TRBD1 (5 bases). Trimming took off 4 bases at V and 4 bases at J, with 20 bases between the two ends. Germline lookup yields CDR1 SGHDT and CDR2 YYEEEE. The CDR3 contains 16 residues. The CDR3 nucleotides read TGTGCCAGCAGCGGACCGGGGGGTGATATAGCCTATGGCTACACCTTC. As protein: CASSGPGGDIAYGYTF.

The genes are TRBV4-1 and TRBJ2-1; the D gene is possibly TRBD1 (6 bases). CDR1 is MGHRA and CDR2 is YSYEKL in the germline V gene. The V and J ends lost 4 bases and 5 bases respectively, with 15 bases between them. This CDR3 has 15 amino acids. The CDR3 DNA reads as TGCGCCAGCAGCCTCTCCGGACAGTTAAACAATGAGCAGTTCTTC. The encoded protein is CASSLSGQLNNEQFF.

This sequence joins TRBV19 and TRBJ2-7, with 8 bases matching TRBD1. V gave up 10 bases and J gave up 5 bases; unmatched junction bases: 7. The germline V gene encodes CDR1 LNHDA and CDR2 SQIVND (reference sequence). This CDR3 has 12 amino acids. Here the CDR3 DNA reads TGTGCCACTATGGACAGGGTAAACGAGCAGTACTTC. Its translation is CATMDRVNEQYF.

This chain connects TRBV6-5 to TRBJ2-5, with TRBD2 matching over 9 bases. The J segment lost 9 bases and the V segment lost 2 bases, leaving 10 bases of the junction unmatched. The length of the CDR3 is 15 residues. CDR1 and CDR2 from the germline V gene are MNHEY and SVGAGI. In DNA, the CDR3 is TGTGCCAGCAGTTACCCGGATAGCGGGGGTTTGTCCCAGTACTTC. This sequence encodes CASSYPDSGGLSQYF.

This clonotype was seen more than once but under ten times. The V gene is TRBV6-2 or TRBV6-3, the J gene TRBJ1-1, with D hard to call. V lost 10 bases to trimming and J lost 6 bases, with 24 bases between them. Germline V lookup: CDR1 MNHEY, CDR2 SVGEGT. The CDR3 is made up of 15 amino acids. CDR3 loop: CAIQDLGSGIAEAFF. The CDR3 DNA follows: TGTGCCATCCAGGATCTAGGGTCCGGGATCGCTGAAGCTTTCTTT.

The J gene is TRBJ2-1, the V gene TRBV7-3; D is uncertain. Trimming took 1 base from V and 9 from J, leaving 16 bases between them. The CDR3 spans 15 residues. In germline, CDR1 is SGHTA, CDR2 FQGTGA. The CDR3 sequence: CASSLRDRFGVEQFF. CDR3 DNA sequence: TGTGCCAGCAGCTTAAGGGATCGGTTTGGCGTTGAGCAGTTCTTC.

This clonotype was detected many times. This sequence joins TRBV27 and TRBJ1-2; possible D gene TRBD1, 6 bases. V was clipped by 8 bases and J by 3 bases, with 13 bases between them. The CDR3 runs 13 residues. Germline lookup yields CDR1 MNHEY and CDR2 SMNVEV (reference sequence). CDR3 in DNA: TGTGCCAGCCGAGGGGGGAGAGACTATGGCTACACCTTC. Residues: CASRGGRDYGYTF.

The CDR3 DNA sequence: TGCGCCAGCAGTGAGTCTCTCGGCGATCAGCCCCAGCATTTT. It codes for CASSESLGDQPQHF. This chain uses TRBV10-2 with TRBJ1-5; no clear D gene. With 0 bases removed from V and 5 bases from J, the gap between germline ends came to 8 bases. From germline, CDR1 is WSHSY and CDR2 SAAADI. The CDR3 consists of 14 residues.

This clonotype was detected a few times. The rearrangement joins TRBV18 to TRBJ2-1; D is uncertain. V lost 2 bases and J 1 base, leaving 15 bases between the germline ends. The CDR3 runs 17 residues. Germline assignment: CDR1 KGHSH and CDR2 LQKENI. The CDR3 coding sequence is TGTGCCAGCTCACCATCTTCGGCAGCTCCTTCCTACAATGAGCAGTTCTTC. This translates into CASSPSSAAPSYNEQFF.

The V call is TRBV10-3, the J call TRBJ2-5, with 8 bases that match TRBD2. Germline CDR1 and CDR2: ENHRY and SYGVKD. V lost 1 base and J lost 2; bases outside the gene matches: 9. The CDR3 spans 17 residues. The CDR3 DNA reads TGTGCCATCAGTGAGTGGGAAGCGGGGGCGCGGCAAGAGACCCAGTACTTC. As protein: CAISEWEAGARQETQYF.

The chain recombines TRBV27 with TRBJ2-7; TRBD2 aligns across 7 bases. The CDR3 has 16 residues. Germline CDR1 is MNHEY and CDR2 is SMNVEV (reference sequence). With 5 bases clipped from V and 2 bases from J, the junction kept 12 bases outside the gene matches. As DNA, the CDR3 is TGTGCCAGCAGTCCCTCGGCGGGGGAGAACCCCTACGAGCAGTACTTC. Translation: CASSPSAGENPYEQYF.

The chain joins TRBV14 to TRBJ1-2; D ambiguous. This CDR3 spans 15 amino acids. V was trimmed by 0 bases and J by 4 bases, leaving 12 bases between them. CDR1 and CDR2 from the germline V gene are SGHDN and FVKESK. The CDR3 reads CASSQDQVLGYGYTF. Written as DNA, the CDR3 is TGTGCCAGCAGCCAAGACCAGGTTCTGGGCTATGGCTACACCTTC.

This clonotype was detected only a few times. The V gene is TRBV5-6, the J gene TRBJ1-1, with unresolved D. The CDR3 consists of 14 residues. Trimming pared 1 base from V and 7 bases from J, leaving 14 bases between. The germline gives CDR1 SGHDT, CDR2 YYEEEE. This CDR3 reads CASSLNSGVDEAFF. CDR3 coding DNA: TGTGCCAGCAGCTTGAATTCCGGGGTAGATGAAGCTTTCTTT.

The rearrangement uses TRBV27 and TRBJ1-6; 9 bases agree with TRBD1. Trimming took 5 bases from V and 15 from J; bases not matched to a gene: 17. This CDR3 has 16 residues. In germline, CDR1 is MNHEY, CDR2 SMNVEV (reference sequence). The CDR3 region has the DNA TGTGCCAGCAGTGGGTCCTTCGGAGGGACAGGGCAGGACCTCCACTTT. Translating gives CASSGSFGGTGQDLHF.

The chain recombines TRBV20-1 with TRBJ2-4, with D possibly being TRBD1 (5 bases). Trimming took off 2 bases at V and 0 bases at J, with 11 bases between the two ends. CDR3 length: 15 amino acids. The germline CDR1 and CDR2 sequences are DFQATT and SNEGSKA (reference sequence). The DNA of the CDR3 is TGCAGTGCTAGAACGACAGCGATAGCCAAAAACATTCAGTACTTC. This sequence encodes CSARTTAIAKNIQYF.

This clonotype was seen more than once but under ten times. This chain connects TRBV6-1 to TRBJ1-2; 7 nucleotides agree with TRBD1. The CDR3 runs 15 residues. The V segment lost 6 bases and the J segment 3 bases; nucleotides outside the gene matches: 10. CDR1 MNHNS and CDR2 SASEGT come from the germline V gene. The chain's CDR3 is CASRDRDFEDYGYTF. CDR3 coding DNA: TGTGCCAGCAGAGACAGGGACTTTGAGGACTATGGCTACACCTTC.